This TCR beta chain was identified during a study of CD8+CD57+ T cells in acquired aplastic anemia. Study overall: Isolated CD4+ and CD8+ cells, once sorted, yielded DNA averaging roughly 3.2 ug.

Study results and caveats: The CD8+ Simpson's diversity of patients and controls was not significantly different. About 30 CD8+ CDR3 sequences occurred in both the patients and the controls.

Patients chosen for sequencing had shown CD8+CD57+ cell expansion by flow cytometry. Untreated patients provided the blood samples, with no therapy given before sampling. CDR3 and TCR beta VDJ profiling relied on genomic DNA as the template. MiXCR, applied by TCRdb to the reads, yields one record per CDR3 protein. The sample has approximately 220,000 distinct CDR3 sequences, around 45% seen once. A note on this clonotype: Its antigen is not known.

Sequenced sample: sorted CD4+, CD8+, or CD8+CD57+ T cells (not recorded which) from PBMCs. The TCR sequence derives from a human donor with aplastic anemia.

CDR3 in DNA: TGCGCCAGCAGTGACTTGGACACTAGCAATCAGCCCCAGCATTTT. Translated: CASSDLDTSNQPQHF. The rearrangement joins TRBV10-2 to TRBJ1-5, with TRBD1 as a possible D gene (5 bases). The CDR3 is 15 amino acids. Germline V gene data show CDR1 as WSHSY and CDR2 as SAAADI. Trimming stripped 3 bases from V and 0 bases from J, with 9 bases between.